The following is a T cell receptor beta chain sequence with its context. CDR3 length equals 14 residues. Germline V gene lookup returns CDR1 LNHDA and CDR2 SQIVND (reference sequence). V lost 5 bases and J 1 base, leaving 6 bases between the germline ends. This sample was taken from a study of blood T cell repertoires in COVID-19. Overall study: Sample material is recorded as cDNA or gDNA derived from T cells, B-cell-depleted T cells, or PBMCs.

Data came from immunoSEQ multiplex PCR; TCRdb stores just in-frame clones and leaves some out. The repertoire holds under 200,000 clones, around 83% seen once, with about 6% in the top ten. The sequenced material came from peripheral blood. The rearrangement joins TRBV19 to TRBJ1-6; D is unclear. The clonotype originates from a middle-aged woman with acute or convalescent COVID-19. The CDR3 region is CASSDISYNSPLHF. Here the CDR3 DNA reads TGTGCCAGTAGTGACATATCCTATAATTCACCCCTCCACTTT.